These 13 T cell receptor beta chains were sequenced from one sample in a study of blood T cell repertoires in COVID-19. Clones were sequenced by immunoSEQ multiplex PCR, and TCRdb holds only the in-frame ones, with some missing. The sample has 150,000 to 180,000 clones; about 85% are singletons. Material for sequencing was peripheral blood. The receptors here all came from a woman aged 60-75 years with COVID-19, enrolled during active disease.

The rearrangement links TRBV5-4 to TRBJ2-3; no definite D call. In germline, CDR1 is SGHNT, CDR2 YYREEE (reference sequence). This CDR3 is 15 amino acids long. Trimming removed 0 bases at V and 0 bases at J, with 8 bases between. CDR3 loop: CASSLDLTSTDTQYF. In DNA, the CDR3 is TGTGCCAGCAGCTTGGACTTGACTAGCACAGATACGCAGTATTTT. Together with reference TRBV5-4 and TRBJ2-3, the CDR3 gives the full variable domain: ETGVTQSPTHLIKTRGQQVTLRCSSQSGHNTVSWYQQALGQGPQFIFQYYREEENGRGNFPPRFSGLQFPNYSSELNVNALELDDSALYLCASSLDLTSTDTQYFGPGTRLTVL.

Here the CDR3 DNA reads TGTGCCAGTAGTATGGTCGGACAGGGTTTTCGGAATGAGCAGTTCTTC. It translates to CASSMVGQGFRNEQFF. V and J are TRBV19 and TRBJ2-1, with TRBD1 matching over 8 bases. The V gene end was trimmed by 3 bases and the J gene end by 7 bases; junction bases not matched to a gene: 11. From germline, CDR1 is LNHDA and CDR2 SQIVND (reference sequence). CDR3 length equals 16 residues.

The gene calls are TRBV2 and TRBJ2-1; 11 nucleotides align to TRBD2. With 4 bases clipped from V and 4 bases from J, the junction kept 6 bases outside the gene matches. The CDR3 covers 16 residues. Germline assignment: CDR1 SNHLY and CDR2 FYNNEI. CDR3 sequence (DNA): TGTGCCAGCAGTGGCCAGACTAGCGGGGCGTACAATGAGCAGTTCTTC. Protein: CASSGQTSGAYNEQFF.

The rearrangement links TRBV5-1 to TRBJ2-5; TRBD1 matches 8 bases. Germline assignment: CDR1 SGHRS and CDR2 YFSETQ. The CDR3 has 15 amino acids. V lost 1 base, J lost 7 bases, and 9 bases stayed unmatched. The CDR3 nucleotides read TGCGCCAGCAGCTTGCTACAGGGGGACCGGGGGACCCAGTACTTC. Its protein product is CASSLLQGDRGTQYF. Together with reference TRBV5-1 and TRBJ2-5, the CDR3 gives the full variable domain: KAGVTQTPRYLIKTRGQQVTLSCSPISGHRSVSWYQQTPGQGLQFLFEYFSETQRNKGNFPGRFSGRQFSNSRSEMNVSTLELGDSALYLCASSLLQGDRGTQYFGPGTRLLVL.

V usage is TRBV7-8 and J usage is TRBJ2-5; 9 bases match TRBD2. The CDR3 runs to 15 residues. V dropped 0 bases and J dropped 3; count of bases not matched to a gene: 2. Germline-derived CDR1 and CDR2 are SGHVS and FQNEAQ. CDR3 amino acids: CASSLATSGKETQYF. The CDR3 DNA reads as TGTGCCAGCAGCTTAGCGACTAGCGGAAAAGAGACCCAGTACTTC.

This sequence joins TRBV3-1 (or the pseudogene TRBV3-2) and TRBJ2-7; D gene unclear. Trimming cost V 2 bases and J 5 bases, with 16 bases left between them. Germline loops: CDR1 LGHDT, CDR2 YNNKEL (reference sequence). This CDR3 contains 15 residues. CDR3 in amino acids: CASSQRGALVHEQYF. Here the CDR3 DNA reads TGTGCCAGCAGCCAAAGAGGAGCGCTTGTCCACGAGCAGTACTTC.

J is TRBJ1-4 and V is TRBV7-8; the D is unclear. There are 12 residues in the CDR3. V shed 5 bases and J shed 8 bases, with 9 bases lying between them. CDR1 and CDR2 from the germline V gene are SGHVS and FQNEAQ. CDR3 coding DNA: TGTGCCAGCAGCCGCGAGAGAGAAAAACTGTTTTTT. Its protein product is CASSREREKLFF.

Concerning this clone: The sample contains more than one DNA sequence encoding this CDR3. The chain uses TRBV7-2 and TRBJ1-6; D not certain. The CDR3 has 15 amino acids. The V and J ends lost 1 base and 4 bases respectively, with 8 bases between them. Germline V gene data show CDR1 as SGHTA and CDR2 as FQGNSA. The CDR3 is CASSLGAGYNSPLHF. DNA of the CDR3: TGTGCCAGCAGCTTAGGGGCAGGTTATAATTCACCCCTCCACTTT.

The rearrangement links TRBV27 to TRBJ2-3; TRBD1 agrees at 9 bases. V gave up 2 bases and J gave up 4 bases; unmatched junction bases: 10. The CDR3 covers 17 residues. Germline V gives CDR1 MNHEY, CDR2 SMNVEV (reference sequence). This CDR3 reads CASSLLGTGSGADTQYF. The DNA of the CDR3 is TGTGCCAGCAGTTTACTCGGGACAGGGAGTGGGGCAGATACGCAGTATTTT.

The chain combines TRBV5-6 with TRBJ1-1; no definite D call. Germline CDR1 reads SGHDT; CDR2 reads YYEEEE. The length of the CDR3 is 14 residues. Trimming stripped 0 bases from V and 2 bases from J, with 8 bases between. As DNA, the CDR3 is TGTGCCAGCAGCTTGGTGAGCCCCAACACTGAAGCTTTCTTT. Amino acids: CASSLVSPNTEAFF.

The rearrangement joins TRBV6-1 to TRBJ1-2; a possible D gene is TRBD1 (6 bases). V lost 3 bases and J lost 2, with 10 bases in between. The CDR3 is 14 residues long. CDR1 and CDR2 from the germline V gene are MNHNS and SASEGT. CDR3 in DNA: TGTGCCAGCAGTGAGAGCCAGGGGAACTATGGCTACACCTTC. This translates into CASSESQGNYGYTF.

The V and J genes are TRBV6-5 and TRBJ2-5, with D possibly matching TRBD2 (5 bases). Germline V gene sequence: CDR1 MNHEY, CDR2 SVGAGI. The CDR3 length is 13 residues. V gave up 7 bases and J gave up 6 bases, with 15 bases separating them. The chain's CDR3 is CASTRLDSQTQYF. CDR3 bases: TGTGCCAGCACTCGATTGGACTCACAGACCCAGTACTTC.

The CDR3 sequence is CAIMGQGAAGELFF. The CDR3 DNA follows: TGTGCCATCATGGGACAGGGAGCCGCCGGGGAGCTGTTTTTT. This rearrangement joins TRBV10-3 to TRBJ2-2; 9 bases fit TRBD1. Germline-derived CDR1 and CDR2 are ENHRY and SYGVKD. Trimming took 7 bases from V and 6 from J; bases not matched to a gene: 6. The CDR3 extends over 14 amino acids.